The T cell receptor beta chain described here comes from a study of technical replicates of blood from several donors. The germline gives CDR1 SGHRS, CDR2 YFSETQ. This CDR3 comprises 14 residues. Trimming stripped 0 bases from V and 7 bases from J, with 13 bases between. Clones were sequenced by immunoSEQ multiplex PCR, and TCRdb holds only the in-frame ones, with some missing. The table has 67,000 or so clones, about nine tenths seen once; the top ten hold approximately 0.37%. This clone was seen a single time. Sequencing was done on a sample of T cells isolated from PBMCs. The sequence was collected from a human donor in good health. V is TRBV5-1 and J is TRBJ2-5; tentatively, D is TRBD2 (6 bases). CDR3 sequence (DNA): TGCGCCAGCAGCTTGGAATGGGGGGTTGGGACCCAGTACTTC. Translating it yields CASSLEWGVGTQYF.